This T cell receptor beta chain was found in a study of shared clonotypes between healthy human individuals. The trim removed 3 bases at V and 6 bases at J, leaving 6 bases unmatched. Germline-derived CDR1 and CDR2 are SGHTA and FQGNSA. The CDR3 is 16 residues long. Those who donated were healthy HIV-negative adults, with no recent acute infections or vaccinations reported. This table comes from immunoSEQ multiplex PCR, and its TCRdb copy is limited to in-frame clones, with some not included. The sample has 2 million to 2.5 million clones, over 85% seen once; the top ten hold approximately 0.35%. This chain uses TRBV7-2 with TRBJ2-2; 11 bases fit TRBD2. Specimen: naive CD4+ T cells from PBMCs. As for subset: CD45RA+ positively selected. This clonotype was obtained from a man between 18 and 29 years old in good health. Some clones in this sample may be carry-over from other donors' samples. The CDR3 DNA reads TGTGCCAGCAGCTTGGGGCTAGCGGGAGGTTCCGGGGAGCTGTTTTTT. As protein: CASSLGLAGGSGELFF.